What follows is one T cell receptor (beta chain) and its context. CDR3 length: 15 amino acids. The V and J ends lost 6 bases and 3 bases, in that order; junction bases with no gene match: 8. Germline values: CDR1 MDHEN, CDR2 SYDVKM. Per the authors' pipeline: For nucleated cells, counts were estimated from reference gene primer amplification. Some clones are missing from TCRdb's copy, which holds only in-frame ones; the method was immunoSEQ multiplex PCR. The V and J calls and clone size are taken from that table; D and trimming were inferred from the DNA. Here the sample spans fewer than 250,000 clones, less than 90% being singletons. This sample stems from a study of blood T cell repertoires in COVID-19. Study summary: The study drew acute and convalescent COVID-19 samples from the United States, Italy and Spain.

This clonotype was obtained from an elderly woman with COVID-19, enrolled during active disease. Material for sequencing was peripheral blood. This chain uses TRBV28 with TRBJ1-5; 7 bases align to TRBD1. This CDR3 reads CASSPSTGPNQPQHF. For the CDR3, the DNA is TGTGCCAGCAGCCCCTCGACAGGGCCCAATCAGCCCCAGCATTTT. Variable domain in full (rest from reference TRBV28 and TRBJ1-5): DVKVTQSSRYLVKRTGEKVFLECVQDMDHENMFWYRQDPGLGLRLIYFSYDVKMKEKGDIPEGYSVSREKKERFSLILESASTNQTSMYLCASSPSTGPNQPQHFGDGTRLSIL.